This entry concerns a single T cell receptor beta chain. Antigen specificity is unknown. The record originates from a study of OX40 agonist ivuxolimab in advanced cancers. Study-level information: A diagnosis of hepatocellular carcinoma, melanoma, renal cell or head and neck cancer was present in dose-escalation patients. Three dose-escalation patients had partial responses: one with hepatocellular carcinoma and two with cutaneous melanoma.

Clones were read by immunoSEQ multiplex PCR, and TCRdb kept only the in-frame ones, dropping some. The sample yields over 80,000 clones, about 93% seen once. The germline CDR1 and CDR2 sequences are SGHRS and YFSETQ. The V and J ends lost 4 bases and 9 bases respectively, with 20 bases between them. The CDR3 consists of 15 residues. Study-wide results and caveats: Partial responders dosed at 0.1-3.0 mg/kg displayed clonal expansion ranking among the lowest. In general, CD8+ T cells held more expanded clones than CD4+ did, on average.

The material was CD4+ or CD8+ T cells sorted from blood, obtained in a trial of the OX40 agonist ivuxolimab. This receptor was identified in an adult with an advanced solid tumor such as melanoma, head and neck, liver or kidney cancer. V gene TRBV5-1 combines with J gene TRBJ2-1; D may be TRBD2 (6 bases). Here the CDR3 reads CASSPEGNGRVEQFF. CDR3 nucleotides: TGCGCCAGCAGCCCGGAGGGGAACGGACGAGTTGAGCAGTTCTTC.